The rows below give T cell receptor beta chains drawn from one sample of a study of beta chain features in type 1 diabetes. Assay: immunoSEQ multiplex PCR; the TCRdb copy retains only in-frame clones and omits some. The sample has some 280,000 clones, roughly an eighth seen once. The sequenced sample was naive CD4+ T cells from blood. These receptors all stem from a man aged 25 to 40 with type 1 diabetes. Each CDR3 is given with its conserved first and last residue. D genes are given only for firm matches. Clone size is not always given. Where it is, it says once, few, many or a class for expanded clones.

TRBV4-3	-	TRBJ1-5	-	CASSQDARDQPQHF	TGCGCCAGCAGCCAAGATGCCAGGGATCAGCCCCAGCATTTT
TRBV28	few	TRBJ2-2	-	CASSPTGKELFF	TGTGCCAGCAGTCCCACAGGGAAGGAGCTGTTTTTT
TRBV9	-	TRBJ2-3	-	CASSGLTDTQYF	TGTGCCAGCAGCGGGCTCACAGATACGCAGTATTTT
TRBV7-3	-	TRBJ2-7	TRBD2	CASSLASGVSYEQYF	TGTGCCAGCAGCTTAGCGAGCGGGGTCTCCTACGAGCAGTACTTC
TRBV28	few	TRBJ2-1	-	CASSSPQVRASEQFF	TGTGCCAGCAGTTCCCCCCAGGTGCGGGCCAGTGAGCAGTTCTTC
TRBV28	-	TRBJ2-2	-	CASTGYRELFF	TGTGCCAGCACAGGGTACCGGGAGCTGTTTTTT
TRBV14	-	TRBJ2-3	-	CASSPGTDTQYF	TGTGCCAGCAGCCCAGGCACAGATACGCAGTATTTT
TRBV5-1	few	TRBJ2-7	TRBD1	CASSLGTGGTYEQYF	TGCGCCAGCAGCCTCGGGACAGGGGGGACCTACGAGCAGTACTTC
TRBV7-9	-	TRBJ2-3	-	CASSSLGILSTDTQYF	TGTGCCAGCAGCTCCCTAGGTATCCTTAGCACAGATACGCAGTATTTT
TRBV18	-	TRBJ2-7	TRBD2	CASSPGTSAEQYF	TGTGCCAGCTCACCTGGGACTAGCGCCGAGCAGTACTTC
TRBV28	few	TRBJ2-5	-	CASSPRGDPTTQYF	TGTGCCAGCAGCCCCAGGGGGGACCCAACGACCCAGTACTTC
TRBV5-4	-	TRBJ2-1	TRBD1	CASSPGGQGGVDEQFF	TGTGCCAGCAGCCCGGGGGGACAGGGCGGAGTAGATGAGCAGTTCTTC
TRBV10-3	-	TRBJ2-2	-	CAISESIGELFF	TGTGCCATCAGTGAGTCTATCGGGGAGCTGTTTTTT
TRBV2	-	TRBJ1-5	TRBD1	CASSDKTGNQPQHF	TGTGCCAGCAGCGATAAGACAGGGAATCAGCCCCAGCATTTT
TRBV14	-	TRBJ2-2	TRBD1	CASSLAQGTNTGELFF	TGTGCCAGCAGCCTGGCACAGGGGACGAACACCGGGGAGCTGTTTTTT
TRBV5-1	-	TRBJ2-7	-	CASSLAPGLDYEQYF	TGCGCCAGCAGCTTGGCCCCCGGACTGGACTACGAGCAGTACTTC
TRBV10-3	few	TRBJ1-1	-	CAISDAGQNTEAFF	TGTGCCATCAGTGACGCAGGACAGAACACTGAAGCTTTCTTT
TRBV9	-	TRBJ2-1	-	CASSVEVPSARGEQFF	TGTGCCAGCAGCGTAGAGGTTCCCAGCGCCCGTGGGGAGCAGTTCTTC
TRBV4-3	few	TRBJ2-3	TRBD2	CASSQRGAGGRTDTQYF	TGCGCCAGCAGCCAGAGGGGAGCGGGAGGAAGGACAGATACGCAGTATTTT
TRBV11-1	-	TRBJ2-1	TRBD2	CASSLLGGRMLF	TGTGCCAGCAGCTTACTGGGCGGGAGGATGCTCTTC
TRBV28	few	TRBJ2-7	-	CASYYREGYEQYF	TGTGCCAGCTATTACAGGGAGGGCTACGAGCAGTACTTC
TRBV5-4	few	TRBJ1-5	-	CASSLGGLGQPQHF	TGTGCCAGCAGCTTGGGGGGGCTGGGGCAGCCCCAGCATTTT
TRBV29-1	-	TRBJ2-1	-	CSVDFHGDYNEQFF	TGCAGCGTTGATTTTCACGGGGACTACAATGAGCAGTTCTTC
TRBV29-1	few	TRBJ2-3	TRBD2	CSVEPSGSTDTQYF	TGCAGCGTTGAACCTAGCGGGAGTACAGATACGCAGTATTTT
TRBV7-2	-	TRBJ2-5	-	CASSLSPTRGGETQYF	TGTGCCAGCAGCTTAAGCCCCACCCGGGGAGGAGAGACCCAGTACTTC
TRBV18	few	TRBJ2-7	TRBD2	CASSRDSGDYEQYF	TGTGCCAGCTCTCGCGATAGCGGGGATTACGAGCAGTACTTC
TRBV4-3	-	TRBJ1-1	TRBD1	CASSQVSGGQAEAFF	TGCGCCAGCAGCCAAGTGTCAGGGGGGCAGGCTGAAGCTTTCTTT
TRBV19	few	TRBJ1-5	TRBD1	CASTRGNQPQHF	TGTGCCAGTACCAGGGGGAATCAGCCCCAGCATTTT
TRBV9	few	TRBJ2-1	TRBD2	CASTVLAGASYNEQFF	TGTGCCAGCACCGTACTAGCGGGAGCTTCCTACAATGAGCAGTTCTTC
TRBV30	-	TRBJ1-2	-	CAWSAGHNTNYGYTF	TGTGCCTGGAGTGCGGGACACAATACTAACTATGGCTACACCTTC
TRBV5-1	-	TRBJ2-5	TRBD1	CASSAGTGGYVTQYF	TGCGCCAGCAGCGCCGGGACAGGGGGATATGTGACCCAGTACTTC
TRBV4-2	few	TRBJ2-1	-	CASSQAPPVSYNEQFF	TGTGCCAGCAGCCAAGCCCCTCCCGTTTCCTACAATGAGCAGTTCTTC
TRBV13	-	TRBJ1-5	-	CASSPRGLFDNQPQHF	TGTGCCAGCAGCCCCCGAGGGCTGTTTGACAATCAGCCCCAGCATTTT
TRBV7-3	-	TRBJ2-7	TRBD1	CASSLRPGTADYEQYF	TGTGCCAGCAGCTTACGTCCTGGGACAGCGGACTACGAGCAGTACTTC
TRBV9	-	TRBJ2-1	TRBD2	CASSAGTSGYNEQFF	TGTGCCAGCAGCGCCGGGACTAGCGGTTACAATGAGCAGTTCTTC
TRBV19	few	TRBJ2-7	-	CASSPEQSHEQYF	TGTGCCAGTAGTCCCGAGCAATCCCACGAGCAGTACTTC
TRBV7-2	-	TRBJ2-3	TRBD2	CASSFTSGSGTDTQYF	TGTGCCAGCAGCTTTACTAGCGGGAGTGGTACAGATACGCAGTATTTT
TRBV6-6	-	TRBJ2-1	TRBD1	CASSEDRGRNEQFF	TGTGCCAGCAGTGAGGACAGGGGTCGGAATGAGCAGTTCTTC
TRBV6-5	-	TRBJ1-2	TRBD1	CASSYAFTGAVGYTF	TGTGCCAGCAGTTACGCTTTCACAGGGGCTGTTGGCTACACCTTC
TRBV9	few	TRBJ2-3	-	CASSPRKEDTDTQYF	TGTGCCAGCAGCCCACGTAAGGAGGACACAGATACGCAGTATTTT